Presented here are 30 T cell receptor beta chains from one specimen sequenced in a study of vaccination effects on CD4 cells after COVID-19. What these receptors recognize is not known. Clones were read by immunoSEQ multiplex PCR, and TCRdb kept only the in-frame ones, dropping some. The data hold tens of thousands of clones, with about 74% observed a single time. Having been cultured for around nine days, the cells underwent CD4+ T cell isolation. Vaccination of participants consisted of two doses of either the BNT162b2 or mRNA-1273 vaccine. The specimen comprised CD4+ T cells from PBMCs cultured without peptide, sampled after COVID-19 vaccination. These receptors were collected from a human donor who received a COVID-19 vaccine.

This clone came up once. This chain links TRBV7-9 with TRBJ2-5; TRBD2 matches at 8 bases. CDR1 and CDR2 (germline): SEHNR, FQNEAQ (reference sequence). The CDR3 contains 16 residues. Losses at the gene ends were 5 bases for V and 0 bases for J; bases not matched to a gene: 8. In DNA form, the CDR3 reads TGTGCCAGCAGCCTCGGGGTAGCGGGGAACCAAGAGACCCAGTACTTC. This encodes CASSLGVAGNQETQYF.

The genes are TRBV10-3 and TRBJ1-4; tentative D call: TRBD1 (5 bases). Germline V gene sequence: CDR1 ENHRY, CDR2 SYGVKD. V gave up 7 bases and J gave up 8 bases, with 14 bases separating them. The CDR3 sequence is 13 residues long. CDR3 sequence reads: CAINRDRGEKLFF. The CDR3 region has the DNA TGTGCCATCAATAGGGACCGCGGGGAAAAACTGTTTTTT.

The chain uses TRBV29-1 and TRBJ2-1; no firm D call. CDR1 SQVTM and CDR2 ANQGSEA come from the germline V gene. The ends were cut back, 7 bases at V and 4 bases at J, with 14 bases in the middle. CDR3 length equals 13 residues. CDR3 in DNA: TGCAGCGGCATTCTGGACGCTTACAATGAGCAGTTCTTC. Amino acids: CSGILDAYNEQFF.

The chain joins TRBV19 to TRBJ1-2; D call uncertain. V dropped 6 bases and J dropped 2 bases, with 13 bases sitting between them. The length of the CDR3 is 14 residues. From germline, CDR1 is LNHDA and CDR2 SQIVND (reference sequence). CDR3 sequence reads: CASSRKADNYGYTF. The CDR3 nucleotides are TGTGCCAGTAGCCGGAAGGCGGACAACTATGGCTACACCTTC.

The CDR3 DNA reads as TGTGCCAGACCACCGGGACAGTATAATTCACCCCTCCACTTT. Amino acid sequence: CARPPGQYNSPLHF. The chain joins TRBV15 to TRBJ1-6; 7 nucleotides agree with TRBD1. The V gene's germline CDR1 is LNHNV and CDR2 YYDKDF (reference sequence). V trimming: 10 bases; J trimming: 4 bases; junction bases outside the gene matches: 7. The CDR3 is 14 residues long.

The J gene is TRBJ1-5, the V gene TRBV30; no clear D. CDR3 length equals 13 residues. With 7 bases removed from V and 8 bases from J, the gap between germline ends came to 18 bases. Germline loops: CDR1 GTSNPN, CDR2 SVGIG (reference sequence). The CDR3 DNA is TGTGCCTCCCCGCCTTGGGGTGCCGAGCCCCAGCATTTT. It yields the protein CASPPWGAEPQHF.

V is TRBV25-1 and J is TRBJ2-1; unclear D gene. The CDR3 contains 15 residues. Trimming pared 5 bases from V and 8 bases from J, leaving 19 bases between. CDR1 is MGHDK and CDR2 is SYGVNS in the germline V gene. Here the CDR3 DNA reads TGTGCCAGCAGTTCCACCGGGCTCATCCCCCATGAGCAGTTCTTC. Its translation is CASSSTGLIPHEQFF. The full variable domain, its missing parts supplied by reference TRBV25-1 and TRBJ2-1, is EADIYQTPRYLVIGTGKKITLECSQTMGHDKMYWYQQDPGMELHLIHYSYGVNSTEKGDLSSESTVSRIRTEHFPLTLESARPSHTSQYLCASSSTGLIPHEQFFGPGTRLTVL.

CDR3 loop: CASSRDRDNEQFF. The CDR3 nucleotides read TGTGCCAGCAGCCGGGACAGGGACAATGAGCAGTTCTTC. The chain recombines TRBV7-2 with TRBJ2-1; 9 bases are shared with TRBD1. Germline V gene lookup returns CDR1 SGHTA and CDR2 FQGNSA. The CDR3 sequence is 13 residues long. V was pared by 5 bases and J by 5 bases, with 1 base of the junction left unmatched.

The chain employs TRBV2 and TRBJ1-4, with unresolved D. The CDR3 runs to 14 residues. Deletions cut 3 bases from V and 3 bases from J, with 8 bases between. Germline assignment: CDR1 SNHLY and CDR2 FYNNEI. CDR3 DNA: TGTGCCAGCAGTGATGGCGGAGCTAATGAAAAACTGTTTTTT. This encodes CASSDGGANEKLFF.

The rearrangement joins TRBV30 to TRBJ2-1; possibly TRBD2 for D (5 bases). From germline, CDR1 is GTSNPN and CDR2 SVGIG (reference sequence). The ends were cut back, 5 bases at V and 1 base at J, with 18 bases in the middle. This CDR3 contains 16 residues. CDR3 protein: CAWLPRSGISYNEQFF. DNA for the CDR3: TGTGCCTGGCTTCCCCGGTCGGGGATATCCTACAATGAGCAGTTCTTC.

The genes are TRBV5-6 and TRBJ1-2; D uncertain. Trimming removed 0 bases from V and 7 bases from J, with 4 bases in between. Germline lookup yields CDR1 SGHDT and CDR2 YYEEEE. The length of the CDR3 is 11 residues. The CDR3 spells CASSLVRGYTF. The CDR3 coding sequence is TGTGCCAGCAGCTTGGTTCGTGGCTACACCTTC.

J is TRBJ2-7 and V is TRBV28; no clear D gene. The CDR3 has 13 amino acids. V shed 6 bases and J shed 9 bases, with 18 bases lying between them. CDR1 MDHEN and CDR2 SYDVKM come from the germline V gene. The CDR3 DNA follows: TGTGCCAGCAGGGCCGGCCCCGCAGAGGCGCAGTACGTC. Its protein is CASRAGPAEAQYV.

The chain is built from TRBV10-3 and TRBJ2-5, with a possible D match to TRBD1 (5 bases). Germline CDR1 ENHRY, CDR2 SYGVKD. The CDR3 runs 14 residues. V gave up 3 bases and J gave up 2 bases, with 10 bases separating them. CDR3 loop: CAISDLSGQETQYF. DNA for the CDR3: TGTGCCATCAGTGATCTTTCAGGGCAAGAGACCCAGTACTTC.

V usage is TRBV5-1 and J usage is TRBJ2-1; D is uncertain. Germline-derived CDR1 and CDR2 are SGHRS and YFSETQ. V was shortened by 1 base and J by 0 bases, with 11 bases between the two germline ends. The CDR3 is made up of 16 amino acids. The CDR3 nucleotides are TGCGCCAGCAGCTTGAAGGCAGAAAGCTCCTACAATGAGCAGTTCTTC. Protein product: CASSLKAESSYNEQFF.

This clone was seen a handful of times. The CDR3 DNA sequence: TGTGCCAGCAGCTCCCGGGGGGGAGCAACTAATGAAAAACTGTTTTTT. Amino acids: CASSSRGGATNEKLFF. This rearrangement joins TRBV11-2 to TRBJ1-4; tentative D call: TRBD1 (5 bases). The V gene lost 4 bases and the J gene lost 0 bases, with 12 bases spanning the gap. This CDR3 is 16 amino acids long. Germline-derived CDR1 and CDR2 are SGHAT and FQNNGV.

The V call is TRBV24-1, the J call TRBJ2-5, with 9 bases fitting TRBD1. CDR3 length: 15 residues. The trim removed 4 bases at V and 5 bases at J, leaving 7 bases unmatched. Germline-derived CDR1 and CDR2 are KGHDR and SFDVKD. The CDR3 reads CATSDPTGQGETQYF. CDR3 sequence (DNA): TGTGCCACCAGTGACCCTACCGGACAGGGGGAGACCCAGTACTTC.

The chain employs TRBV3-1 (or the pseudogene TRBV3-2) and TRBJ2-1; D gene uncertain. This CDR3 comprises 12 residues. V gave up 1 base and J gave up 9 bases, with 7 bases separating them. CDR1 LGHDT and CDR2 YNNKEL come from the germline V gene (reference sequence). The CDR3 bases are TGTGCCAGCAGCCAAGGAGACGGTGAGCAGTTCTTC. Translation gives CASSQGDGEQFF.

The gene calls are TRBV3-1 (or the pseudogene TRBV3-2) and TRBJ2-1, with 11 bases that match TRBD2. The CDR3 consists of 14 residues. The V gene end was trimmed by 2 bases and the J gene end by 9 bases; junction bases not matched to a gene: 3. Germline values: CDR1 LGHDT, CDR2 YNNKEL (reference sequence). CDR3 protein: CASSQPSGGSEQFF. Written as DNA, the CDR3 is TGTGCCAGCAGCCAACCTAGCGGGGGGTCTGAGCAGTTCTTC.

The chain joins TRBV28 to TRBJ2-7; no clear D gene. The V end was cut by 4 bases, the J end by 2 bases, with 12 bases between. Germline CDR1 is MDHEN and CDR2 is SYDVKM. The CDR3 is 14 residues long. In DNA, the CDR3 is TGTGCCAGCAGTTCCCCGACAAGCCCCTACGAGCAGTACGTC. Its translation: CASSSPTSPYEQYV.

CDR3 DNA: TGTGCCAGCAACAGGTCGGTCGGAAACACCATATATTTT. Protein product: CASNRSVGNTIYF. The chain combines TRBV9 with TRBJ1-3; the D gene is possibly TRBD1 (5 bases). The germline V gene encodes CDR1 SGDLS and CDR2 YYNGEE. This CDR3 has 13 residues. The V end lost 6 bases, the J end lost 4 bases, and 11 bases lay between the germline ends. Supplemented by reference TRBV9 and TRBJ1-3, the full variable domain reads DSGVTQTPKHLITATGQRVTLRCSPRSGDLSVYWYQQSLDQGLQFLIQYYNGEERAKGNILERFSAQQFPDLHSELNLSSLELGDSALYFCASNRSVGNTIYFGEGSWLTVV.

The rearrangement joins TRBV7-3 to TRBJ2-2; 8 bases map to TRBD2. V lost 5 bases and J lost 6; bases outside the gene matches: 5. Germline assignment: CDR1 SGHTA and CDR2 FQGTGA. The CDR3 has 14 amino acids. In nucleotides, the CDR3 is TGTGCCAGCAGCCCCGGGGGGGCCCCCGGGGAGCTGTTTTTT. Translated: CASSPGGAPGELFF.

The rearrangement uses TRBV7-3 and TRBJ2-2; a weak D match, TRBD1 (6 bases). This CDR3 has 15 amino acids. Between the trimmed V and J ends, which lost 4 bases and 5 bases, there was a span of 14 bases. Germline loops: CDR1 SGHTA, CDR2 FQGTGA. CDR3 nucleotides: TGTGCCAGCAGCTCGCAAAGCAGGGGTACCGGGGAGCTGTTTTTT. Translation gives CASSSQSRGTGELFF.

V usage is TRBV5-5 and J usage is TRBJ2-3; 9 positions agree with TRBD2. There are 17 residues in the CDR3. The V gene end was trimmed by 3 bases and the J gene end by 4 bases; junction bases not matched to a gene: 12. Looked up from germline, CDR1 is SGHKS and CDR2 is YYEKEE (reference sequence). CDR3 sequence: CASSYPGLATGPDTQYF. CDR3 nucleotides: TGTGCCAGCAGCTACCCGGGACTAGCAACGGGGCCAGATACGCAGTATTTT.

The rearrangement uses TRBV13 and TRBJ1-4; 7 bases match TRBD1. The CDR3 extends over 15 amino acids. CDR1 PRHDT and CDR2 FYEKMQ come from the germline V gene (reference sequence). Unmatched junction bases numbered 6, after V lost 2 bases and J lost 6 bases. CDR3 coding DNA: TGTGCCAGCAGCTTATGGGCAGGGGGTGATGAAAAACTGTTTTTT. This gives the protein CASSLWAGGDEKLFF.

The chain carries TRBV6-2 or TRBV6-3 and TRBJ1-2; tentative D call: TRBD1 (5 bases). Trimming left V 4 bases short and J 8 bases short, with 14 bases between. The CDR3 contains 13 residues. Germline CDR1 and CDR2: MNHEY and SVGEGT. The CDR3 DNA follows: TGTGCCAGCAGTTCTACTTGGGCAGGGGGCTACACCTTC. It specifies CASSSTWAGGYTF.

This clone was seen only a few times. The rearrangement joins TRBV5-8 to TRBJ1-2; no reliable D call. Trimming took 1 base from V and 5 from J, leaving 6 bases between them. The CDR3 sequence is 12 residues long. From germline, CDR1 is SGHTS and CDR2 YDEGEE. CDR3 nucleotide sequence: TGTGCCAGCAGCTTGCTAGGTTATGGCTACACCTTC. It translates to CASSLLGYGYTF.

The chain joins TRBV6-2 or TRBV6-3 to TRBJ2-7; tentatively, D is TRBD2 (7 bases). The V gene lost 6 bases and the J gene lost 2 bases, with 14 bases spanning the gap. Germline V gene sequence: CDR1 MNHEY, CDR2 SVGEGT. The length of the CDR3 is 14 residues. The CDR3 DNA is TGTGCCAGCAGCCCCGTGCGGGGGCCCTACGAGCAGTACGTC. Residues: CASSPVRGPYEQYV.

The chain couples TRBV19 to TRBJ2-5, with D tentatively TRBD1 or TRBD2 (6 bases each). Germline loops: CDR1 LNHDA, CDR2 SQIVND (reference sequence). Trimming removed 5 bases at V and 5 bases at J, with 18 bases between. The CDR3 has 15 amino acids. This CDR3 is CASSLDRGLGETQYF. The CDR3 DNA follows: TGTGCCAGTAGTCTGGATCGGGGGCTCGGGGAGACCCAGTACTTC.

This rearrangement joins TRBV5-1 to TRBJ2-1; possibly TRBD1 for D (5 bases). CDR3 length: 13 residues. V lost 2 bases to trimming and J lost 10 bases, with 13 bases between them. Germline lookup yields CDR1 SGHRS and CDR2 YFSETQ. The CDR3 DNA sequence: TGCGCCAGCAGCTTCCAGGGTGGGGTGGAGCAGTTCTTC. Residues: CASSFQGGVEQFF.

This chain uses TRBV5-1 with TRBJ2-2; maybe TRBD1 (6 bases). Between the trimmed V and J ends, which lost 2 bases and 6 bases, there was a span of 23 bases. Germline V lookup: CDR1 SGHRS, CDR2 YFSETQ. This CDR3 contains 18 residues. CDR3 coding DNA: TGCGCCAGCAGCTTTCTACCTTCAGGGGCTAATATCGCCGGGGAGCTGTTTTTT. It specifies CASSFLPSGANIAGELFF. Filled out from reference TRBV5-1 and TRBJ2-2, the complete variable domain reads KAGVTQTPRYLIKTRGQQVTLSCSPISGHRSVSWYQQTPGQGLQFLFEYFSETQRNKGNFPGRFSGRQFSNSRSEMNVSTLELGDSALYLCASSFLPSGANIAGELFFGEGSRLTVL.